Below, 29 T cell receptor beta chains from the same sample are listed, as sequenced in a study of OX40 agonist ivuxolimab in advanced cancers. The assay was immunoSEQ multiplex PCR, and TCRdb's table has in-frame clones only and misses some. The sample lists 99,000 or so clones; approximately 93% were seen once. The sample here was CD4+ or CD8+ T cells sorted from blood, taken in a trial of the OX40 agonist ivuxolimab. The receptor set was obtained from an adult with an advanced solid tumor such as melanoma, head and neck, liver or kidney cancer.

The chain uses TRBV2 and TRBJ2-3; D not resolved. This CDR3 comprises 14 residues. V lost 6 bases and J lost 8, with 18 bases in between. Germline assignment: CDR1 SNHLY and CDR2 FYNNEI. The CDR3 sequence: CASRAPGRTFTQYF. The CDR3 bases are TGTGCCAGCAGGGCCCCGGGCCGAACCTTTACGCAGTATTTT.

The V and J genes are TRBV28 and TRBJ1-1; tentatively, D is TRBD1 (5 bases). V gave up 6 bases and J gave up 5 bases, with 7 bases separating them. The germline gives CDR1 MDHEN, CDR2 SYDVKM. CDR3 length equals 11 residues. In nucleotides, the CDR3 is TGTGCCAGCAGGGGGCCAACTGAAGCTTTCTTT. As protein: CASRGPTEAFF.

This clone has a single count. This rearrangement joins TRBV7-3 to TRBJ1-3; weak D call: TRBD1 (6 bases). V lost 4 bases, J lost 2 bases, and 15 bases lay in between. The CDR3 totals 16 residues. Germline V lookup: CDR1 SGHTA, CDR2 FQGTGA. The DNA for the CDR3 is TGTGCCAGCAGCTCTAGGGGGGGTGTTCCTGGAAACACCATATATTTT. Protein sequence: CASSSRGGVPGNTIYF.

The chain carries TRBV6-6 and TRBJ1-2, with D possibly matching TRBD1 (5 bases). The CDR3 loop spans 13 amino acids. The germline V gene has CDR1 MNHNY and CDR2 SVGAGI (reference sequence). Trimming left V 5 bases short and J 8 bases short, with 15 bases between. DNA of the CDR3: TGTGCCAGCAGTCGCTTAGTAAGGGACGGCTACACCTTC. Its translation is CASSRLVRDGYTF.

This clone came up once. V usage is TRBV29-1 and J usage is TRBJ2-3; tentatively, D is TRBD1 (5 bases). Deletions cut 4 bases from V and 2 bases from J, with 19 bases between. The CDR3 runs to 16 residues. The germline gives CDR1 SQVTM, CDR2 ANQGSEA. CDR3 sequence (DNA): TGCAGCGTTGGGCTGCCGGTAGGGGTAACCACAGATACGCAGTATTTT. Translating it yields CSVGLPVGVTTDTQYF.

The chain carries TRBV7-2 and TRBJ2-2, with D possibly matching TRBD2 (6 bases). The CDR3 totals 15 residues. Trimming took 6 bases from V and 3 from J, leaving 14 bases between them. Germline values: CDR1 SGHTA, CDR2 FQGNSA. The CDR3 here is CASRPAGHDTGELFF. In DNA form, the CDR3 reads TGTGCCAGCAGACCAGCGGGTCACGACACCGGGGAGCTGTTTTTT. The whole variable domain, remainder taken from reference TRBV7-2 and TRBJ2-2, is GAGVSQSPSNKVTEKGKDVELRCDPISGHTALYWYRQSLGQGLEFLIYFQGNSAPDKSGLPSDRFSAERTGGSVSTLTIQRTQQEDSAVYLCASRPAGHDTGELFFGEGSRLTVL.

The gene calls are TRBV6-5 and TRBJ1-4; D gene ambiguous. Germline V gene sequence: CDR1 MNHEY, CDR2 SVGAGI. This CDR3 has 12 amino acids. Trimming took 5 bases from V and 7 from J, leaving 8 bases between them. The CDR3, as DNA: TGTGCCAGCAGTAGCCTGAGTGAAAAACTGTTTTTT. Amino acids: CASSSLSEKLFF.

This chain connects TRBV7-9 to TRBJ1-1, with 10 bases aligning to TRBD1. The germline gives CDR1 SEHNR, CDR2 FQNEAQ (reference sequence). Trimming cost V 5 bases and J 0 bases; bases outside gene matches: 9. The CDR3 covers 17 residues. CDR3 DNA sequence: TGTGCCAGCAGCCCTTACGGGACAGGGGATTTGAACACTGAAGCTTTCTTT. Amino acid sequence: CASSPYGTGDLNTEAFF.

The CDR3 sequence: CATTGQGNNSPLHF. The CDR3 DNA is TGTGCCACCACGGGACAGGGGAATAATTCACCCCTCCACTTT. V gene TRBV10-3 combines with J gene TRBJ1-6; 10 bases line up with TRBD1. The CDR3 consists of 14 residues. V lost 10 bases to trimming and J lost 5 bases; unmatched junction nucleotides: 5. From germline, CDR1 is ENHRY and CDR2 SYGVKD.

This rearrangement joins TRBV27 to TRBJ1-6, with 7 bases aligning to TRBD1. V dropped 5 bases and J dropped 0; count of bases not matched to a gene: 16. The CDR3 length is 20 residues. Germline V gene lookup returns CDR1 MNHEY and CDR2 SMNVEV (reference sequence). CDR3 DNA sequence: TGTGCCAGCAGTCAACACCCAGGGGGTTCCTCCTCCTCCTATAATTCACCCCTCCACTTT. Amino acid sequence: CASSQHPGGSSSSYNSPLHF.

CDR3 in amino acids: CASSQNGHSIYGYTF. CDR3 in DNA: TGCGCCAGCAGCCAGAACGGACACTCAATCTATGGCTACACCTTC. The chain links TRBV4-3 to TRBJ1-2; tentatively, D is TRBD1 (5 bases). Germline loops: CDR1 LGHNA, CDR2 YSLEER. CDR3 length equals 15 residues. V was shortened by 3 bases and J by 4 bases, with 15 bases between the two germline ends.

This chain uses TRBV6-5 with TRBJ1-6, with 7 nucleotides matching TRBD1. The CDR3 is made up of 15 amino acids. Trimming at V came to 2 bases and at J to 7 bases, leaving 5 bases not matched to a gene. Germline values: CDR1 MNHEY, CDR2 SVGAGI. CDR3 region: CASSYRTGNNSPLHF. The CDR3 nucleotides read TGTGCCAGCAGTTACAGGACAGGCAACAATTCACCCCTCCACTTT.

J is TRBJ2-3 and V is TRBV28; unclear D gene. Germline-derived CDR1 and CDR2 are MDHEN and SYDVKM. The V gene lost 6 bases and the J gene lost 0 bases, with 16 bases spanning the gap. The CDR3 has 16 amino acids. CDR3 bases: TGTGCCAGCAGACCGCAACTCGGAGCTAGCACAGATACGCAGTATTTT. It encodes CASRPQLGASTDTQYF.

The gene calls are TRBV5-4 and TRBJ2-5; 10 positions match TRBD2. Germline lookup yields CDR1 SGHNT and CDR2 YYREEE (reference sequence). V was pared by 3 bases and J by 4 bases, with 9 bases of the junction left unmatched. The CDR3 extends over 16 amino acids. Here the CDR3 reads CASSSEVAGGRETQYF. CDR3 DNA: TGTGCCAGCAGCTCCGAGGTAGCGGGAGGTAGAGAGACCCAGTACTTC.

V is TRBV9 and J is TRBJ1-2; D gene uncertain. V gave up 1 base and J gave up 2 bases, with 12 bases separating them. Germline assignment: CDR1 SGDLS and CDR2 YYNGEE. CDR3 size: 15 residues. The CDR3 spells CASSVSAGLNYGYTF. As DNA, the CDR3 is TGTGCCAGCAGCGTATCGGCGGGATTAAACTATGGCTACACCTTC. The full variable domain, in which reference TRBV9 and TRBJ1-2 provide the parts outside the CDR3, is DSGVTQTPKHLITATGQRVTLRCSPRSGDLSVYWYQQSLDQGLQFLIQYYNGEERAKGNILERFSAQQFPDLHSELNLSSLELGDSALYFCASSVSAGLNYGYTFGSGTRLTVV.

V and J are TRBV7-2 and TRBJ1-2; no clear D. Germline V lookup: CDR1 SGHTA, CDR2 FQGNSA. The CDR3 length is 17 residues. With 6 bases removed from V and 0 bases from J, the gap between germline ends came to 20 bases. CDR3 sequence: CASSYIRDRKTNYGYTF. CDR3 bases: TGTGCCAGCAGTTACATACGGGATAGGAAAACTAACTATGGCTACACCTTC.

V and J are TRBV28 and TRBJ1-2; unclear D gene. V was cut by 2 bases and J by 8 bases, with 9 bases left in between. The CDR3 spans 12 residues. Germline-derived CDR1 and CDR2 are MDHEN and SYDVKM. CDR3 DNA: TGTGCCAGCAGTTTAGGGGTGAGAGGCTACACCTTC. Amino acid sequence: CASSLGVRGYTF.

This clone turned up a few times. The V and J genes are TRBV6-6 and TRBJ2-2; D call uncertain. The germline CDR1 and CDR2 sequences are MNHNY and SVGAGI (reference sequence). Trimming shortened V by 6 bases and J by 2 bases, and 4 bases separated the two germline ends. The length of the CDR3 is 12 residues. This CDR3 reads CASRLNTGELFF. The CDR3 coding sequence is TGTGCCAGCAGGCTTAACACCGGGGAGCTGTTTTTT.

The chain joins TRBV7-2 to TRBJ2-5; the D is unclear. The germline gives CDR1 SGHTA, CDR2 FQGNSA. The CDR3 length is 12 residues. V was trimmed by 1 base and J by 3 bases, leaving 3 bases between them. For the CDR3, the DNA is TGTGCCAGCAGCTTAGTAAAAGAGACCCAGTACTTC. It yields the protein CASSLVKETQYF.

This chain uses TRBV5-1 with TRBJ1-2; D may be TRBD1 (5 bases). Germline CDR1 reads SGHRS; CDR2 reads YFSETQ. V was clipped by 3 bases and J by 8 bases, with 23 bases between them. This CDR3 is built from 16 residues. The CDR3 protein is CASSSPGLGDSWGYTF. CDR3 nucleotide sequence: TGCGCCAGCAGCTCTCCGGGACTTGGGGACTCTTGGGGCTACACCTTC.

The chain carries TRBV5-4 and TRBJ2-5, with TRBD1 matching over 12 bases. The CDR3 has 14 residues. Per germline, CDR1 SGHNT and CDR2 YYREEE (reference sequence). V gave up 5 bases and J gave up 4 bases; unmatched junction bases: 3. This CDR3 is CASRRDRGRETQYF. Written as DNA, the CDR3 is TGTGCCAGCAGGAGGGACAGGGGGCGAGAGACCCAGTACTTC.

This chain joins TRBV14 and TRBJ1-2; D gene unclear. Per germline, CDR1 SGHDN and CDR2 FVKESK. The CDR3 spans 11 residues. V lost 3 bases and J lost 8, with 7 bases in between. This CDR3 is CASSQSRGYTF. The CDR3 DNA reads TGTGCCAGCAGCCAGTCCCGGGGCTACACCTTC. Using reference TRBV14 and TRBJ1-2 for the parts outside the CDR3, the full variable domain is EAGVTQFPSHSVIEKGQTVTLRCDPISGHDNLYWYRRVMGKEIKFLLHFVKESKQDESGMPNNRFLAERTGGTYSTLKVQPAELEDSGVYFCASSQSRGYTFGSGTRLTVV.

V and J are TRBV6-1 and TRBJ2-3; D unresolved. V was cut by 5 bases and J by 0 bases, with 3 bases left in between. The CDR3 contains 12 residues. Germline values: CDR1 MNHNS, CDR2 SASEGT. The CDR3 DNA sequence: TGTGCCAGCAGTCCTAGCACAGATACGCAGTATTTT. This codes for CASSPSTDTQYF.

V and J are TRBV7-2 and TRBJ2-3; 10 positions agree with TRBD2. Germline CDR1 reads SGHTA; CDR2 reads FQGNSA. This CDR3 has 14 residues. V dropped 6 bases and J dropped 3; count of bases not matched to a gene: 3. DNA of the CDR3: TGTGCCAGCAGGGAGCGGGGGGGAACAGATACGCAGTATTTT. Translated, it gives CASRERGGTDTQYF.

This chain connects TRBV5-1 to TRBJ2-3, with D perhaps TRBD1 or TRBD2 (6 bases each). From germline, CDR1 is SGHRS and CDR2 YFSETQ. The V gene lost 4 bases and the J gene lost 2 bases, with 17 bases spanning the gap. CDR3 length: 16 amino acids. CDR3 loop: CASSPSVGGFTDTQYF. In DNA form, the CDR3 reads TGCGCCAGCAGCCCTTCTGTCGGGGGCTTCACAGATACGCAGTATTTT.

DNA of the CDR3: TGCGCCAGCAGCTTGTTACCTAGCACCGGGGAGCTGTTTTTT. It is translated as CASSLLPSTGELFF. V is TRBV5-1 and J is TRBJ2-2; D gene unclear. Trimming shortened V by 1 base and J by 4 bases, and 8 bases separated the two germline ends. The CDR3 extends over 14 amino acids. CDR1 is SGHRS, CDR2 YFSETQ, per germline.

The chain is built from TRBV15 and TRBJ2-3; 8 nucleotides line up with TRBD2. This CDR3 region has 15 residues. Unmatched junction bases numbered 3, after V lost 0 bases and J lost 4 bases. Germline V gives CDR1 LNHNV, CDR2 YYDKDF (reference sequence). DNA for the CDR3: TGTGCCACCAGCAGAGATTCGGGGGGGCCAGATACGCAGTATTTT. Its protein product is CATSRDSGGPDTQYF.

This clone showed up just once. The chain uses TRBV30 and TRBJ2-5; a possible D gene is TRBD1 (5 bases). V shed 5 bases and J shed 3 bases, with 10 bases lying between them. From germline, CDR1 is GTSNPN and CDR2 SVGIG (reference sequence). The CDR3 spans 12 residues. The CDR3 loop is CAWRPGKETQYF. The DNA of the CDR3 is TGTGCCTGGCGACCAGGGAAAGAGACCCAGTACTTC.

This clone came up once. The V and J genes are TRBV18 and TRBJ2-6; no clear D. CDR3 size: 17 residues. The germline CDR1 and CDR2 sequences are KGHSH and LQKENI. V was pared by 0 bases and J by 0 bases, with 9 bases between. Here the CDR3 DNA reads TGTGCCAGCTCACCACCGGGCGGAGTCTCTGGGGCCAACGTCCTGACTTTC. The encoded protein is CASSPPGGVSGANVLTF.